A single sample is the source of the 11 T cell receptor beta chains below, sequenced in a study of blood T cell repertoires in COVID-19. The repertoire was sequenced with immunoSEQ multiplex PCR; TCRdb's copy has only in-frame clones and lacks some. The sample records roughly 500,000 clones, roughly 90% being singletons. Material for sequencing was PBMCs or T cells enriched from blood (not recorded which). These receptors were obtained from a woman aged 40 to 49 who had recovered from COVID-19.

The V call is TRBV6-4, the J call TRBJ2-7; TRBD2 matches at 14 bases. The V segment lost 5 bases and the J segment 7 bases; nucleotides outside the gene matches: 7. CDR3 size: 15 residues. Per the germline V gene, CDR1 is MRHNA and CDR2 is SNTAGT. In nucleotides, the CDR3 is TGTGCCAGCAGTTTCCAGGGACTAGCGGGAGATGAGCAGTACTTC. Its protein product is CASSFQGLAGDEQYF.

The V gene is TRBV11-2, the J gene TRBJ1-6; D may be TRBD1 (5 bases). This CDR3 is built from 14 residues. V shed 2 bases and J shed 8 bases, with 10 bases lying between them. Germline V gene sequence: CDR1 SGHAT, CDR2 FQNNGV. CDR3 region: CASSLLPGDSPLHF. The CDR3 coding sequence is TGTGCCAGCAGCTTATTGCCGGGGGATTCACCCCTCCACTTT.

This clone was detected once. The CDR3 DNA follows: TGTGCCAGCAGACGACTAGCGGGAGCCGACACCGGGGAGCTGTTTTTT. It yields the protein CASRRLAGADTGELFF. The chain combines TRBV7-2 with TRBJ2-2; 12 bases are a match to TRBD2. J gave up 3 bases and V 6 bases, and 5 bases lay outside the gene matches. CDR1 SGHTA and CDR2 FQGNSA come from the germline V gene. The CDR3 consists of 16 residues.

This clone was seen a handful of times. For the CDR3, the DNA is TGCGCCAGCAGCCAAGAAGGTACGGGGAATGAAAAACTGTTTTTT. Translation gives CASSQEGTGNEKLFF. The chain has TRBV4-1 and TRBJ1-4; D is unclear. V lost 0 bases and J 5 bases, leaving 10 bases between the germline ends. The CDR3 runs 15 residues. Germline V gene lookup returns CDR1 MGHRA and CDR2 YSYEKL.

The rearrangement uses TRBV5-1 and TRBJ2-5; 7 bases line up with TRBD1. Germline loops: CDR1 SGHRS, CDR2 YFSETQ. With V trimmed by 3 bases and J by 5 bases, 10 bases remained unmatched. This CDR3 comprises 15 residues. In nucleotides, the CDR3 is TGCGCCAGCAGCTGCGGACAGGCAGCTCAGGAGACCCAGTACTTC. Translation: CASSCGQAAQETQYF.

CDR3: CASSPRLAGARGLHTDTQYF. CDR3 nucleotide sequence: TGTGCCAGCAGCCCCCGACTAGCGGGAGCTCGGGGCCTCCACACAGATACGCAGTATTTT. The chain carries TRBV14 and TRBJ2-3; 12 bases are shared with TRBD2. The CDR3 runs 20 residues. Trimming took 4 bases from V and 2 from J; bases not matched to a gene: 16. Per the germline V gene, CDR1 is SGHDN and CDR2 is FVKESK.

The CDR3 loop reads CASSMRDSSYGYTF. Written as DNA, the CDR3 is TGTGCCAGTAGTATGCGGGACAGCTCCTATGGCTACACCTTC. This rearrangement joins TRBV19 to TRBJ1-2; TRBD1 agrees at 7 bases. Germline loops: CDR1 LNHDA, CDR2 SQIVND (reference sequence). With 3 bases clipped from V and 4 bases from J, the junction kept 5 bases outside the gene matches. There are 14 residues in the CDR3.

The CDR3 sequence: CASGPTGLSTDTQYF. The CDR3 DNA follows: TGTGCTAGTGGCCCGACAGGGCTTAGCACAGATACGCAGTATTTT. This chain links TRBV12-5 with TRBJ2-3; 7 nucleotides match TRBD1. CDR1 is LGHNT and CDR2 is FRNRAP in the germline V gene. Trimming at V came to 6 bases and at J to 0 bases, leaving 6 bases not matched to a gene. The CDR3 is 15 residues long.

The rearrangement uses TRBV30 and TRBJ1-2; D is unresolved. The CDR3 runs 13 residues. The germline CDR1 and CDR2 sequences are GTSNPN and SVGIG (reference sequence). Trimming pared 0 bases from V and 1 base from J, leaving 6 bases between. The CDR3, as DNA: TGTGCCTGGAGTGTAGGGAGTAACTATGGCTACACCTTC. Translation gives CAWSVGSNYGYTF.

For this clone: The sample holds other DNA sequences that translate to the same CDR3. The gene calls are TRBV27 and TRBJ1-2; D gene ambiguous. Per the germline V gene, CDR1 is MNHEY and CDR2 is SMNVEV (reference sequence). This CDR3 has 14 residues. The germline V and J ends were trimmed by 0 bases and 0 bases, with 5 bases remaining between them. CDR3 coding DNA: TGTGCCAGCAGTTTATCAGCGGCTAACTATGGCTACACCTTC. It encodes CASSLSAANYGYTF.

The V gene is TRBV5-4, the J gene TRBJ2-3; perhaps TRBD1 as D (7 bases). V dropped 9 bases and J dropped 3 bases, with 14 bases sitting between them. The CDR3 extends over 13 amino acids. CDR1 SGHNT and CDR2 YYREEE come from the germline V gene (reference sequence). The CDR3 DNA follows: TGTGCCACACGACAGGGAGGAACAGATACGCAGTATTTT. Translation gives CATRQGGTDTQYF.